These 16 T cell receptor beta chains were sequenced from one sample in a study of PD-1 blockade in classical Hodgkin lymphoma. Time point defined: cycle 4 day 1 (C4D1), after 6 weeks of nivolumab. Each patient experienced a relapse that followed autologous stem cell transplantation, and brentuximab vedotin exposure varied. From thawed PBMCs, CD4+ T cells were purified using magnetic negative selection. This table comes from immunoSEQ multiplex PCR, and its TCRdb copy is limited to in-frame clones, with some not included. The profile shows 15,000 or so clones, 88% of them singletons. The sample here was CD4+ T cells from blood, taken before the fourth cycle of nivolumab. Receptor source: a human donor with classical Hodgkin lymphoma.

This chain uses TRBV27 with TRBJ1-2; weak D call: TRBD1 (6 bases). Trimming took off 1 base at V and 3 bases at J, with 12 bases between the two ends. This CDR3 comprises 15 residues. CDR1 and CDR2 (germline): MNHEY, SMNVEV (reference sequence). The CDR3 sequence is CASSLWGAGDYGYTF. The DNA for the CDR3 is TGTGCCAGCAGTTTATGGGGGGCCGGGGACTATGGCTACACCTTC.

CDR3 sequence (DNA): TGTGCCAGCAGACCGGGACGGATGAACACTGAAGCTTTCTTT. This translates into CASRPGRMNTEAFF. The V gene is TRBV2, the J gene TRBJ1-1, with D maybe TRBD1 (5 bases). There are 14 residues in the CDR3. Germline CDR1 SNHLY, CDR2 FYNNEI. V shed 6 bases and J shed 0 bases, with 11 bases lying between them.

CDR3 in DNA: TGTGCCAGCAGTAGAGTAGGGACAGGGGGCGCAGAGACCCAGTACTTC. Translated, it gives CASSRVGTGGAETQYF. The V and J genes are TRBV28 and TRBJ2-5; TRBD1 aligns across 12 bases. Germline lookup yields CDR1 MDHEN and CDR2 SYDVKM. Germline trimming cut 5 bases from V and 4 bases from J; bases unmatched to any gene: 8. CDR3 length: 16 residues. The full variable domain, rest sourced from reference TRBV28 and TRBJ2-5, is DVKVTQSSRYLVKRTGEKVFLECVQDMDHENMFWYRQDPGLGLRLIYFSYDVKMKEKGDIPEGYSVSREKKERFSLILESASTNQTSMYLCASSRVGTGGAETQYFGPGTRLLVL.

The V and J genes are TRBV5-1 and TRBJ2-1, with D perhaps TRBD2 (6 bases). From germline, CDR1 is SGHRS and CDR2 YFSETQ. V gave up 4 bases and J gave up 2 bases, with 19 bases separating them. The CDR3 is 17 residues long. In DNA form, the CDR3 reads TGCGCCAGCAGCCGAGGCGGGACGGTGGCGACCTACAATGAGCAGTTCTTC. It yields the protein CASSRGGTVATYNEQFF.

This rearrangement joins TRBV5-1 to TRBJ2-1; D gene unclear. This CDR3 is built from 13 residues. Trimming pared 1 base from V and 5 bases from J, leaving 7 bases between. Germline CDR1 reads SGHRS; CDR2 reads YFSETQ. In nucleotides, the CDR3 is TGCGCCAGCAGCTTGATTCTGGACAATGAGCAGTTCTTC. Its translation is CASSLILDNEQFF.

The chain uses TRBV30 and TRBJ1-5; D is possibly TRBD1 (5 bases). This CDR3 region has 13 residues. V was cut by 1 base and J by 7 bases, with 11 bases left in between. Germline V gene sequence: CDR1 GTSNPN, CDR2 SVGIG (reference sequence). The CDR3 nucleotides are TGTGCCTGGAGTGCAGGGCCAAGCCAGCCCCAGCATTTT. This encodes CAWSAGPSQPQHF.

This chain connects TRBV6-5 to TRBJ2-7, with 9 bases aligning to TRBD1. The CDR3 is 14 residues long. Germline CDR1 MNHEY, CDR2 SVGAGI. The V gene end was trimmed by 6 bases and the J gene end by 6 bases; junction bases not matched to a gene: 9. CDR3 in amino acids: CASSGQGRVTEQYF. The CDR3 DNA sequence: TGTGCCAGCAGCGGACAGGGGAGAGTTACCGAGCAGTACTTC.

V is TRBV7-2 and J is TRBJ2-7; D may be TRBD2 (7 bases). Germline V lookup: CDR1 SGHTA, CDR2 FQGNSA. V lost 4 bases and J lost 3, with 16 bases in between. CDR3 length: 15 residues. The DNA for the CDR3 is TGTGCCAGCAGCTCATCTGGGGGGGGCCACTACGAGCAGTACTTC. Its protein is CASSSSGGGHYEQYF.

V is TRBV5-1 and J is TRBJ1-1, with D perhaps TRBD1 (5 bases). V was shortened by 0 bases and J by 1 base, with 13 bases between the two germline ends. Per germline, CDR1 SGHRS and CDR2 YFSETQ. CDR3 length: 16 residues. CDR3 nucleotides: TGCGCCAGCAGCTTGGGGCAGGGCTACGCGAACACTGAAGCTTTCTTT. Its translation: CASSLGQGYANTEAFF.

This chain connects TRBV7-9 to TRBJ1-3; D not resolved. CDR1 and CDR2 (germline): SEHNR, FQNEAQ (reference sequence). V lost 1 base and J 2 bases, leaving 3 bases between the germline ends. The CDR3 sequence is 13 residues long. The CDR3 nucleotides read TGTGCCAGCAGCTTAGGGGCTGGAAACACCATATATTTT. Translation gives CASSLGAGNTIYF.

This chain links TRBV25-1 with TRBJ2-1; D is possibly TRBD1 (5 bases). CDR3 length: 15 residues. Germline values: CDR1 MGHDK, CDR2 SYGVNS. V dropped 5 bases and J dropped 3 bases, with 14 bases sitting between them. DNA for the CDR3: TGTGCCAGCAGTCCACATGGGGCAGTCTACAATGAGCAGTTCTTC. It encodes CASSPHGAVYNEQFF.

As DNA, the CDR3 is TGTGCCAGCAGCGTAGTAGGGACAGGGCAGCAAGAGACCCAGTACTTC. Its protein product is CASSVVGTGQQETQYF. The chain joins TRBV9 to TRBJ2-5; TRBD1 matches at 9 bases. V was clipped by 0 bases and J by 2 bases; unmatched bases: 5. Germline V lookup: CDR1 SGDLS, CDR2 YYNGEE. The CDR3 contains 16 residues.

This rearrangement joins TRBV9 to TRBJ2-2; weak D call: TRBD1 (6 bases). Germline CDR1 is SGDLS and CDR2 is YYNGEE. V was trimmed by 1 base and J by 4 bases, leaving 11 bases between them. This CDR3 has 15 amino acids. The CDR3 loop is CASSVLQDSTGELFF. The CDR3 nucleotides read TGTGCCAGCAGCGTACTACAGGACAGCACCGGGGAGCTGTTTTTT. The variable domain in full, with the rest retrieved from reference TRBV9 and TRBJ2-2, is DSGVTQTPKHLITATGQRVTLRCSPRSGDLSVYWYQQSLDQGLQFLIQYYNGEERAKGNILERFSAQQFPDLHSELNLSSLELGDSALYFCASSVLQDSTGELFFGEGSRLTVL.

The chain has TRBV5-4 and TRBJ2-3; weak D call: TRBD2 (6 bases). Trimming left V 4 bases short and J 4 bases short, with 25 bases between. The CDR3 extends over 18 amino acids. Germline V gives CDR1 SGHNT, CDR2 YYREEE (reference sequence). The CDR3 loop reads CASSGDPFGGVRPDTQYF. CDR3 in DNA: TGTGCCAGCAGCGGGGATCCTTTTGGCGGGGTTCGGCCAGATACGCAGTATTTT.

This clone showed up just once. The rearrangement uses TRBV5-1 and TRBJ2-5, with 7 bases aligning to TRBD1. CDR1 is SGHRS and CDR2 is YFSETQ in the germline V gene. The length of the CDR3 is 15 residues. After removal of 5 bases from V and 1 base from J, the junction contained 8 bases not matched to a gene. The CDR3 nucleotides are TGCGCCAGCAGTACCGCCGGGACAGCCCAAGAGACCCAGTACTTC. Protein product: CASSTAGTAQETQYF.

The CDR3 coding sequence is TGCGCCAGCAGCTTATACGGGACAGACTCTGGAAACACCATATATTTT. Translating it yields CASSLYGTDSGNTIYF. The chain combines TRBV5-1 with TRBJ1-3, with TRBD1 matching over 7 bases. From germline, CDR1 is SGHRS and CDR2 YFSETQ. The CDR3 is 16 residues long. The V and J ends lost 2 bases and 0 bases, in that order; junction bases with no gene match: 5.